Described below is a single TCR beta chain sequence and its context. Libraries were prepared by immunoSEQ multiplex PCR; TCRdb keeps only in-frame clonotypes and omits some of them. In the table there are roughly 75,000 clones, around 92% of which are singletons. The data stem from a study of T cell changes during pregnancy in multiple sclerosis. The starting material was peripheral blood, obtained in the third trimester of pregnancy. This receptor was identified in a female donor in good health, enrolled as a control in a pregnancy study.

The CDR3: CSVYPGQGVQNYGYTF. The CDR3 coding sequence is TGCAGCGTTTATCCGGGACAGGGGGTACAGAACTATGGCTACACCTTC. The rearrangement uses TRBV29-1 and TRBJ1-2; 11 nucleotides match TRBD1. Germline-derived CDR1 and CDR2 are SQVTM and ANQGSEA. This CDR3 has 16 residues. J lost 2 bases, V lost 5 bases, and 10 bases had no gene match.